The 16 T cell receptor beta chains below were found in one sample sequenced in a study of blood T cell repertoires in COVID-19. Data came from immunoSEQ multiplex PCR; TCRdb stores just in-frame clones and leaves some out. Of about 370,000 clones detected, roughly 86% appear once; the ten largest clones hold 8% to 13%. Sequenced material: peripheral blood. These receptors were collected from a woman in her 30s with COVID-19, enrolled during active disease.

This sequence joins TRBV9 and TRBJ2-4, with 11 bases matching TRBD2. Germline V gives CDR1 SGDLS, CDR2 YYNGEE. The CDR3 sequence is 18 residues long. With 4 bases clipped from V and 1 base from J, the junction kept 10 bases outside the gene matches. The CDR3: CASSLGTSGGGAKNIQYF. The CDR3 nucleotides are TGTGCCAGCAGCCTCGGGACTAGCGGAGGGGGGGCCAAAAACATTCAGTACTTC.

V gene TRBV19 combines with J gene TRBJ2-1; D possibly corresponds to TRBD2 (6 bases). Germline V CDR1 and CDR2: LNHDA, SQIVND (reference sequence). Trimming stripped 7 bases from V and 7 bases from J, with 17 bases between. This CDR3 has 14 amino acids. The CDR3 DNA reads TGTGCCAGTATCGGGAGAGGGAGTGGGAATGAGCAGTTCTTC. Translating gives CASIGRGSGNEQFF.

The chain employs TRBV7-3 and TRBJ1-4; TRBD1 matches at 7 bases. CDR1 is SGHTA and CDR2 is FQGTGA in the germline V gene. The CDR3 extends over 15 amino acids. With V trimmed by 4 bases and J by 7 bases, 9 bases remained unmatched. The CDR3 spells CASSYRDSRIEKLFF. The CDR3 DNA sequence: TGTGCCAGCAGCTACCGGGACAGTCGTATTGAAAAACTGTTTTTT.

The chain is built from TRBV2 and TRBJ2-7; 7 nucleotides agree with TRBD2. CDR1 is SNHLY, CDR2 FYNNEI, per germline. This CDR3 is built from 15 residues. The V gene end was trimmed by 3 bases and the J gene end by 2 bases; junction bases not matched to a gene: 7. DNA of the CDR3: TGTGCCAGCAGTGATCGTAGCGGGCGTACCTACGAGCAGTACTTC. It codes for CASSDRSGRTYEQYF.

This clone was recorded at least ten times. J is TRBJ2-7 and V is TRBV19; 7 bases fit TRBD1. Trimming took 3 bases from V and 1 from J; bases not matched to a gene: 15. Germline V CDR1 and CDR2: LNHDA, SQIVND (reference sequence). The CDR3 runs to 18 residues. The CDR3 region has the DNA TGTGCCAGTAGTATGATGGGTTTGTCGGCAGGGGGTTCCTACGAGCAGTACTTC. Translating it yields CASSMMGLSAGGSYEQYF.

The J gene is TRBJ1-1, the V gene TRBV18, with 7 bases lining up with TRBD1. This CDR3 has 15 residues. With V trimmed by 3 bases and J by 1 base, 5 bases remained unmatched. CDR1 KGHSH and CDR2 LQKENI come from the germline V gene. CDR3 sequence reads: CASSPDRTGNTEAFF. CDR3 in DNA: TGTGCCAGCTCACCCGACCGGACAGGGAACACTGAAGCTTTCTTT.

This sequence joins TRBV15 and TRBJ2-7; no clear D. CDR1 and CDR2 (germline): LNHNV, YYDKDF (reference sequence). V was trimmed by 5 bases and J by 0 bases, leaving 20 bases between them. This CDR3 is 17 amino acids long. CDR3 in amino acids: CATSGLLPVTRSYEQYF. CDR3 in DNA: TGTGCCACCAGCGGCCTTCTTCCCGTGACACGCTCCTACGAGCAGTACTTC.

CDR3 sequence (DNA): TGTGCCAGCAGCTTGGCCGAGCGGCTGAACACTGAAGCTTTCTTT. Translated: CASSLAERLNTEAFF. The J gene is TRBJ1-1, the V gene TRBV5-5; the D is unclear. V dropped 0 bases and J dropped 0 bases, with 9 bases sitting between them. CDR1 is SGHKS and CDR2 is YYEKEE in the germline V gene (reference sequence). This CDR3 has 15 residues.

The chain combines TRBV5-4 with TRBJ1-1, with TRBD1 as a possible D gene (5 bases). The CDR3 spans 16 residues. The ends were cut back, 4 bases at V and 5 bases at J, with 21 bases in the middle. The V gene's germline CDR1 is SGHNT and CDR2 YYREEE (reference sequence). The CDR3 nucleotides read TGTGCCAGCAGCCCACCTCCGGGGAGGGGTGCAACTGAAGCTTTCTTT. Its translation is CASSPPPGRGATEAFF.

V and J are TRBV15 and TRBJ1-1; perhaps TRBD1 as D (5 bases). Germline assignment: CDR1 LNHNV and CDR2 YYDKDF (reference sequence). Trimming removed 0 bases from V and 0 bases from J, with 20 bases in between. The CDR3 contains 19 residues. The CDR3 is CATSRDKRGRIKLNTEAFF. Here the CDR3 DNA reads TGTGCCACCAGCAGAGATAAACGGGGGAGGATAAAATTGAACACTGAAGCTTTCTTT.

CDR3 residues: CASSQDSALNTGELFF. CDR3 in DNA: TGCGCCAGCAGCCAAGACAGCGCTCTAAACACCGGGGAGCTGTTTTTT. The rearrangement joins TRBV4-1 to TRBJ2-2; D not certain. V shed 0 bases and J shed 2 bases, with 10 bases lying between them. Germline V lookup: CDR1 MGHRA, CDR2 YSYEKL. This CDR3 comprises 16 residues.

This chain joins TRBV5-1 and TRBJ2-5, with D possibly matching TRBD2 (6 bases). The germline V and J ends were trimmed by 5 bases and 2 bases, with 10 bases remaining between them. The CDR3 runs to 13 residues. The germline V gene encodes CDR1 SGHRS and CDR2 YFSETQ. CDR3 in DNA: TGCGCCAGCAGTCATGGGGGGCAAGAGACCCAGTACTTC. Translation gives CASSHGGQETQYF.

The V gene is TRBV5-6, the J gene TRBJ2-7; the D gene is possibly TRBD1 (7 bases). Trimming took 2 bases from V and 2 from J, leaving 23 bases between them. From germline, CDR1 is SGHDT and CDR2 YYEEEE. The CDR3 runs 18 residues. Here the CDR3 DNA reads TGTGCCAGCAGCTTACCGGGGGCAATTTGGGACAGAACCTACGAGCAGTACTTC. Translation gives CASSLPGAIWDRTYEQYF.

The J gene is TRBJ2-3, the V gene TRBV29-1; D call uncertain. The CDR3 extends over 12 amino acids. The germline V and J ends were trimmed by 3 bases and 3 bases, with 7 bases remaining between them. Germline V lookup: CDR1 SQVTM, CDR2 ANQGSEA. This chain's CDR3 is CSVDVETDTQYF. CDR3 DNA sequence: TGCAGCGTTGACGTAGAAACAGATACGCAGTATTTT.

V usage is TRBV15 and J usage is TRBJ2-7; 10 nucleotides align to TRBD2. Per germline, CDR1 LNHNV and CDR2 YYDKDF (reference sequence). The CDR3 is made up of 15 amino acids. Trimming took 5 bases from V and 5 from J; bases not matched to a gene: 9. DNA of the CDR3: TGTGCCACCAGCCGGGACGCCGGACTAGCGGACGAGCAGTACTTC. Translating it yields CATSRDAGLADEQYF. The full variable domain, in which reference TRBV15 and TRBJ2-7 provide the parts outside the CDR3, is DAMVIQNPRYQVTQFGKPVTLSCSQTLNHNVMYWYQQKSSQAPKLLFHYYDKDFNNEADTPDNFQSRRPNTSFCFLDIRSPGLGDTAMYLCATSRDAGLADEQYFGPGTRLTVT.

The rearrangement joins TRBV7-2 to TRBJ2-1, with 8 nucleotides matching TRBD1. Germline V gives CDR1 SGHTA, CDR2 FQGNSA. V lost 3 bases to trimming and J lost 8 bases; unmatched junction nucleotides: 9. This CDR3 is built from 15 residues. The CDR3 DNA reads TGTGCCAGCAGCTTCGCCGGACAGGGTGTCGATGAGCAGTTCTTC. Translating gives CASSFAGQGVDEQFF.